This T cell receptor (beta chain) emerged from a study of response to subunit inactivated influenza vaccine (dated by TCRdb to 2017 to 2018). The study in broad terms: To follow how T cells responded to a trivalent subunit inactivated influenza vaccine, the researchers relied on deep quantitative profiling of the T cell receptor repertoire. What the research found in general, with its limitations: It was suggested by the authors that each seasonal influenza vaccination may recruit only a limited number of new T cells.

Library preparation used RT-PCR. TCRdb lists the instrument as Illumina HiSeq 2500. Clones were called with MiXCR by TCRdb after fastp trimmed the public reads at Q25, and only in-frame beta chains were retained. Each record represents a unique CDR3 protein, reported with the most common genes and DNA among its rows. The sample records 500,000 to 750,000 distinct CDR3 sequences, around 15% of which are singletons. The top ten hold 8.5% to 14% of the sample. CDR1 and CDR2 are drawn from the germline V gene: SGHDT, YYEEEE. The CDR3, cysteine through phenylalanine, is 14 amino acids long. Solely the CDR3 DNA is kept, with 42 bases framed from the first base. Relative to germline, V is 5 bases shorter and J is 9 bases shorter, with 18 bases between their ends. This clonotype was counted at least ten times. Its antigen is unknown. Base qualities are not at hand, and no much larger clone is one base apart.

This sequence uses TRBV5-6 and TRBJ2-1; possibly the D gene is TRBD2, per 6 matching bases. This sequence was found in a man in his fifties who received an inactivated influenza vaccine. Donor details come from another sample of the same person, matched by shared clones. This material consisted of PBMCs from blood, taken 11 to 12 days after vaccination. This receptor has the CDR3 CASRARPGLFEQFF. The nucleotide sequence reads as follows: TGTGCCAGCAGGGCGAGACCGGGACTTTTTGAGCAGTTCTTC.